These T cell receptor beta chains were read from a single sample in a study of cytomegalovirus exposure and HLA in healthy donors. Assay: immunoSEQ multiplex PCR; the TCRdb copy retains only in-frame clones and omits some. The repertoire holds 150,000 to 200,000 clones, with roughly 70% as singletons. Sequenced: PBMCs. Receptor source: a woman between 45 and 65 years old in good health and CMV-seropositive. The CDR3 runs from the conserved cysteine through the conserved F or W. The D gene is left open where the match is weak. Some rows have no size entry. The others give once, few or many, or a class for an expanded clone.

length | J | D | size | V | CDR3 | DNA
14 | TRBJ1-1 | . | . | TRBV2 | CASSEEETYTEAFF | TGTGCCAGCAGTGAAGAGGAGACTTACACTGAAGCTTTCTTT
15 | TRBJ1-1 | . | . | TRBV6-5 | CASSSIRGTNTEAFF | TGTGCCAGCAGTTCCATAAGAGGCACGAACACTGAAGCTTTCTTT
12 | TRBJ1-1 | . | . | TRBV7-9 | CSSSREGTEAFF | TGTTCCAGCAGCCGCGAGGGCACTGAAGCTTTCTTT
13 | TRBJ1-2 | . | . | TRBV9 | CASSVSGKGGYTF | TGTGCCAGCAGCGTATCAGGGAAGGGTGGCTACACCTTC
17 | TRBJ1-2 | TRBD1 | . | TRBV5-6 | CASSLDWTGAANYGYTF | TGTGCCAGCAGCTTGGACTGGACAGGGGCAGCCAACTATGGCTACACCTTC
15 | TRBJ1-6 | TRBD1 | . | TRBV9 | CASSGPGQGNSPLHF | TGTGCCAGCAGCGGACCGGGACAGGGTAATTCACCCCTCCACTTT
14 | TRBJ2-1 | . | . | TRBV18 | CASSPPTGGQEQFF | TGTGCCAGCTCACCACCGACGGGGGGACAAGAGCAGTTCTTC
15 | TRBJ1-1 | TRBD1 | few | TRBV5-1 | CASSTSTGGRLEAFF | TGCGCCAGCAGCACTTCGACAGGGGGTCGTTTGGAAGCTTTCTTT
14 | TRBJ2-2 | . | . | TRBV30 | CAWSVKGSAGELFF | TGTGCCTGGAGTGTGAAGGGGTCCGCCGGGGAGCTGTTTTTT
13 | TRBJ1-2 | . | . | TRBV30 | CAAGEGANYGYTF | TGTGCCGCCGGTGAGGGAGCTAACTATGGCTACACCTTC
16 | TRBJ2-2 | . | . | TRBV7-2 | CASSWQGNRATGELFF | TGTGCCAGCAGCTGGCAGGGGAACCGGGCCACCGGGGAGCTGTTTTTT
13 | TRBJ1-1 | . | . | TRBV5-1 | CASSLAGLTEAFF | TGCGCCAGCAGCTTGGCAGGGCTCACTGAAGCTTTCTTT
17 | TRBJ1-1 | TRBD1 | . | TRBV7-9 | CASSLGQGAMMNTEAFF | TGTGCCAGCAGCTTAGGGCAGGGGGCTATGATGAACACTGAAGCTTTCTTT
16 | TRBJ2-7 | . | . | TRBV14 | CASSPLSWQGSYEQYF | TGTGCCAGCAGCCCCCTTTCTTGGCAGGGATCGTACGAGCAGTACTTC
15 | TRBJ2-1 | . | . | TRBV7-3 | CASSLFGGTYNEQFF | TGTGCCAGCAGCTTATTTGGCGGTACCTACAATGAGCAGTTCTTC
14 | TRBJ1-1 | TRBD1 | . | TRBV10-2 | CASRETGVITEAFF | TGCGCCAGCAGAGAGACAGGGGTGATCACTGAAGCTTTCTTT
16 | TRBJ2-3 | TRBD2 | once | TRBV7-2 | CASSLGASGGAFSQYF | TGTGCCAGCAGCTTAGGGGCTAGCGGGGGGGCCTTCTCGCAGTATTTT
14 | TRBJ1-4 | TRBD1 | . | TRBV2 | CASSAGTGVEKLFF | TGTGCCAGCAGCGCGGGGACAGGGGTTGAAAAACTGTTTTTT
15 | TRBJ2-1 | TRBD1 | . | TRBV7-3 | CASSSTGGATDEQFF | TGTGCCAGCAGCTCGACAGGGGGCGCGACCGATGAGCAGTTCTTC
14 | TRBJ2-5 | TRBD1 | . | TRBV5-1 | CASSYDRGQETQYF | TGCGCCAGCAGCTACGACAGGGGCCAAGAGACCCAGTACTTC
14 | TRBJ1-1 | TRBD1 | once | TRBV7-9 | CASSTPRTGAEAFF | TGTGCCAGCAGCACACCCCGGACAGGCGCTGAAGCTTTCTTT
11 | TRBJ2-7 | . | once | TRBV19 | CASGPDTEQYF | TGTGCCAGTGGGCCGGACACCGAGCAGTACTTC
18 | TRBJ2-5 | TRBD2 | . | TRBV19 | CASSPRPGTSGGKETQYF | TGTGCCAGTAGTCCCCGCCCCGGGACTAGCGGGGGGAAAGAGACCCAGTACTTC
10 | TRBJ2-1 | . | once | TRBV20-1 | CSASENEQFF | TGCAGTGCTAGTGAGAATGAGCAGTTCTTC
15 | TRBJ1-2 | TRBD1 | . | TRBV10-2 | CASSRDSAANYGYTF | TGCGCCAGCAGCCGGGACAGTGCAGCTAACTATGGCTACACCTTC
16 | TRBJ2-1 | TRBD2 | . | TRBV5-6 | CASSSGARGYYNEQFF | TGTGCCAGCAGCTCTGGAGCGCGGGGGTATTACAATGAGCAGTTCTTC
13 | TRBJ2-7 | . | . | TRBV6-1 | CASSVNTAYEQYF | TGTGCCAGCAGCGTTAACACAGCCTACGAGCAGTACTTC
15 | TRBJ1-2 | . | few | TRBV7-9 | CASSLTGSSNYGYTF | TGTGCCAGCAGCTTAACAGGGAGTTCGAACTATGGCTACACCTTC
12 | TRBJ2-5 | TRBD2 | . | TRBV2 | CASGLAPETQYF | TGTGCCAGCGGACTAGCACCCGAGACCCAGTACTTC
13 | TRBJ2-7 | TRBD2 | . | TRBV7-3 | CASSLDGGVEQYF | TGTGCCAGCAGCTTAGACGGGGGGGTCGAGCAGTACTTC
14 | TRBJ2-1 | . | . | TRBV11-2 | CASSSRTENNEQFF | TGTGCCAGCAGCTCTAGGACTGAGAACAATGAGCAGTTCTTC
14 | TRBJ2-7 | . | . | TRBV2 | CASSEQQATYEQYF | TGTGCCAGCAGTGAACAGCAGGCGACCTACGAGCAGTACTTC
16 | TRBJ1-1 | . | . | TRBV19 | CASTVRKQPRNTEAFF | TGTGCCAGTACCGTCCGGAAGCAGCCTAGGAACACTGAAGCTTTCTTT
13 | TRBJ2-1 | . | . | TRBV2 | CASSANRDNEQFF | TGTGCCAGCAGTGCCAACAGGGACAATGAGCAGTTCTTC
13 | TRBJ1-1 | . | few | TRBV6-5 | CASSESGWTEAFF | TGTGCCAGCAGTGAATCAGGTTGGACTGAAGCTTTCTTT
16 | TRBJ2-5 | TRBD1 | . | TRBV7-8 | CASKLAGDRAQETQYF | TGTGCCAGCAAACTAGCAGGGGACAGGGCCCAAGAGACCCAGTACTTC
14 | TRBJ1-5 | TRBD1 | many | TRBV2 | CASSGTGENQPQHF | TGTGCCAGCAGTGGGACAGGGGAGAATCAGCCCCAGCATTTT
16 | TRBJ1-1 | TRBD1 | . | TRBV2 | CASSEGTGDLNTEAFF | TGTGCCAGCAGTGAAGGGACAGGGGATCTGAACACTGAAGCTTTCTTT
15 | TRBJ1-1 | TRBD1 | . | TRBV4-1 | CASSHLTDRDTEAFF | TGCGCCAGCAGCCACCTCACCGACAGGGACACTGAAGCTTTCTTT
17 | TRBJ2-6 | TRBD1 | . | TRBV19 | CASSPDRLHSGANVLTF | TGTGCCAGTAGTCCGGACAGGCTTCACTCTGGGGCCAACGTCCTGACTTTC
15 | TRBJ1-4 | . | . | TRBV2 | CASSEGGRTGEKLFF | TGTGCCAGCAGTGAAGGCGGCAGAACGGGTGAAAAACTGTTTTTT
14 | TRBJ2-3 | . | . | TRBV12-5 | CASGLTVTTDTQYF | TGTGCTAGTGGTTTGACAGTAACCACAGATACGCAGTATTTT
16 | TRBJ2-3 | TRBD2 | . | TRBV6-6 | CASSYVALADTDTQYF | TGTGCCAGCAGTTATGTAGCGCTAGCGGACACAGATACGCAGTATTTT
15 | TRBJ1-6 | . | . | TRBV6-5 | CASRITGLSHSPLHF | TGTGCCAGCAGGATTACAGGGCTCTCGCATTCACCCCTCCACTTT
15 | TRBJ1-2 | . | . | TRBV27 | CASSPNIVGGYGYTF | TGTGCCAGCAGCCCGAACATCGTCGGGGGATATGGCTACACCTTC
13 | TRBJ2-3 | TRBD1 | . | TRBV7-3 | CASSPTGADTQYF | TGTGCCAGCAGCCCAACAGGGGCAGATACGCAGTATTTT